Presented here are 25 T cell receptor beta chains from one specimen sequenced in a study of post-analysis software for immune sequencing data. Study outcomes and limitations: TRBV5-6, TRBV5-1 and TRBV20-1 belonged to a set of about 5 TRBV segments that were more frequent in patients than controls.

These TCRs are of unknown antigen specificity. Prepared TCR beta cDNA libraries contained unique molecular identifiers. TCRdb analysed the PCR reads with MiXCR anew, one entry per CDR3 protein. The profile shows hundreds of thousands of distinct CDR3 sequences, about 44% of them singletons. Material for sequencing was blood. Receptor source: a girl aged 10-17 years with multiple sclerosis.

The chain has TRBV9 and TRBJ1-2; 10 bases match TRBD1. V lost 4 bases, J lost 1 base, and 7 bases stayed unmatched. Germline values: CDR1 SGDLS, CDR2 YYNGEE. This CDR3 has 16 residues. The CDR3 spells CASSPAGDRGNYGYTF. CDR3 in DNA: TGTGCCAGCAGCCCCGCGGGGGACAGGGGTAACTATGGCTACACCTTC.

The rearrangement links TRBV7-9 to TRBJ2-7, with 7 nucleotides matching TRBD2. The CDR3 runs to 13 residues. V gave up 4 bases and J gave up 3 bases; unmatched junction bases: 3. Germline CDR1 SEHNR, CDR2 FQNEAQ (reference sequence). The CDR3, as DNA: TGTGCCAGCAGCTGGGAGGGTATCTACGAGCAGTACTTC. The encoded protein is CASSWEGIYEQYF.

In its sample, this clonotype was seen a few times. This sequence joins TRBV6-5 and TRBJ1-2; D gene uncertain. Germline CDR1 MNHEY, CDR2 SVGAGI. The CDR3 has 15 amino acids. V shed 0 bases and J shed 0 bases, with 8 bases lying between them. CDR3: CASSYSVRANYGYTF. DNA of the CDR3: TGTGCCAGCAGTTACTCGGTGAGAGCTAACTATGGCTACACCTTC.

This clonotype was seen at least ten times. The CDR3 DNA is TGTGCCAGCAGGATTGACCCCCATGAGCAGTTCTTC. It is translated as CASRIDPHEQFF. J is TRBJ2-1 and V is TRBV6-5, with D unresolved. This CDR3 contains 12 residues. The V gene's germline CDR1 is MNHEY and CDR2 SVGAGI. V was clipped by 6 bases and J by 8 bases, with 11 bases between them.

This sequence joins TRBV4-1 and TRBJ2-7, with D possibly matching TRBD2 (7 bases). Trimming left V 4 bases short and J 3 bases short, with 19 bases between. CDR3 size: 16 residues. Germline CDR1 MGHRA, CDR2 YSYEKL. The CDR3 spells CASSLRGGGFYYEQYF. Written as DNA, the CDR3 is TGCGCCAGCAGCCTTAGGGGGGGGGGCTTCTACTACGAGCAGTACTTC.

The chain employs TRBV5-1 and TRBJ2-1; 9 bases agree with TRBD2. V shed 2 bases, J shed 3 bases, and the junction held 9 bases outside the gene matches. Germline V gene data show CDR1 as SGHRS and CDR2 as YFSETQ. The CDR3 runs 17 residues. In DNA, the CDR3 is TGCGCCAGCAGCTTCCCTAGCGGGGTGGGGAGCTACAATGAGCAGTTCTTC. Translation: CASSFPSGVGSYNEQFF.

J is TRBJ1-5 and V is TRBV5-1; TRBD1 is a possible D gene (6 bases). CDR3 size: 15 residues. V lost 5 bases and J 8 bases, leaving 20 bases between the germline ends. CDR1 and CDR2 from the germline V gene are SGHRS and YFSETQ. The CDR3 region is CASRGGQRDDEPQHF. The CDR3, as DNA: TGCGCCAGCAGGGGCGGACAGCGGGATGATGAGCCCCAGCATTTT.

This clonotype has more than one count but fewer than ten. The chain couples TRBV12-3 or TRBV12-4 to TRBJ2-7, with TRBD2 identical over 13 bases. The CDR3 is 18 amino acids. With 3 bases clipped from V and 5 bases from J, the junction kept 13 bases outside the gene matches. CDR3 nucleotides: TGTGCCAGCAGTTTGTTTGGACTAGCGGGAGTAAGCAGACACGAGCAGTACTTC. This encodes CASSLFGLAGVSRHEQYF.

The chain employs TRBV5-1 and TRBJ2-5, with unresolved D. CDR1 and CDR2 (germline): SGHRS, YFSETQ. V was clipped by 7 bases and J by 3 bases, with 13 bases between them. The CDR3 runs to 13 residues. The CDR3 is CASHLLSKETQYF. CDR3 nucleotide sequence: TGCGCCAGCCACCTACTCTCAAAAGAGACCCAGTACTTC.

The chain is built from TRBV6-5 and TRBJ2-5; 9 positions agree with TRBD2. Germline-derived CDR1 and CDR2 are MNHEY and SVGAGI. V shed 4 bases, J shed 2 bases, and the junction held 5 bases outside the gene matches. The CDR3 is made up of 15 amino acids. The CDR3 here is CASSSYSGGQETQYF. In DNA form, the CDR3 reads TGTGCCAGCAGTTCCTACAGCGGGGGGCAAGAGACCCAGTACTTC.

In its sample, this clonotype was seen a few times. V is TRBV6-2 or TRBV6-3 and J is TRBJ2-1; 12 bases line up with TRBD1. Looked up from germline, CDR1 is MNHEY and CDR2 is SVGEGT. This CDR3 is 17 amino acids long. Unmatched junction bases numbered 10, after V lost 6 bases and J lost 4 bases. The DNA for the CDR3 is TGTGCCAGCAGGGCCACCGGGACAGGGGGCCGGTACAATGAGCAGTTCTTC. Its protein product is CASRATGTGGRYNEQFF.

The genes are TRBV12-3 or TRBV12-4 and TRBJ2-7; 8 bases fit TRBD2. CDR3 size: 14 residues. V was clipped by 5 bases and J by 2 bases; unmatched bases: 5. The CDR3 reads CASSPGLVTYEQYF. The DNA for the CDR3 is TGTGCCAGCAGTCCGGGACTAGTGACCTACGAGCAGTACTTC.

The chain recombines TRBV11-2 with TRBJ2-7; maybe TRBD2 (5 bases). CDR3 length equals 15 residues. V lost 4 bases and J 5 bases, leaving 18 bases between the germline ends. Looked up from germline, CDR1 is SGHAT and CDR2 is FQNNGV. The CDR3 is CASSSIRTGIHEQYF. The CDR3 DNA follows: TGTGCCAGCAGCTCTATCCGAACCGGGATCCACGAGCAGTACTTC.

This clonotype showed up just a few times. The chain links TRBV12-3 or TRBV12-4 to TRBJ1-5, with TRBD1 identical over 7 bases. This CDR3 spans 14 amino acids. V was clipped by 3 bases and J by 4 bases; unmatched bases: 3. The CDR3 is CASSLTGRNQPQHF. The CDR3 nucleotides are TGTGCCAGCAGTTTGACAGGGAGAAATCAGCCCCAGCATTTT.

Note on this clonotype: Germline and junction disagree at one end, which may indicate a read error. The gene calls are TRBV10-3 and TRBJ2-3; the D gene is possibly TRBD2 (6 bases). This CDR3 is 16 amino acids long. Looked up from germline, CDR1 is ENHRY and CDR2 is SYGVKD. The CDR3, as DNA: TGTGCCATCGGTGACCCTAGGGGACTTAGCACAGATACGCAGTATTTT. Translation gives CAIGDPRGLSTDTQYF.

This clonotype showed up just a few times. This chain joins TRBV5-1 and TRBJ2-7; 9 positions agree with TRBD2. Trimming at V came to 2 bases and at J to 2 bases, leaving 2 bases not matched to a gene. Germline V gives CDR1 SGHRS, CDR2 YFSETQ. This CDR3 contains 14 residues. CDR3 region: CASSFGGRAYEQYF. CDR3 bases: TGCGCCAGCAGCTTTGGCGGGAGGGCCTACGAGCAGTACTTC.

This chain connects TRBV7-2 to TRBJ2-1; D is unresolved. V lost 7 bases to trimming and J lost 9 bases, with 19 bases between them. CDR1 SGHTA and CDR2 FQGNSA come from the germline V gene. The CDR3 extends over 14 amino acids. The CDR3 nucleotides read TGTGCCAGCAAGCTTGGATCGGTCCGCAGTGAGCAGTTCTTC. Protein: CASKLGSVRSEQFF. Supplemented by reference TRBV7-2 and TRBJ2-1, the full variable domain reads GAGVSQSPSNKVTEKGKDVELRCDPISGHTALYWYRQSLGQGLEFLIYFQGNSAPDKSGLPSDRFSAERTGGSVSTLTIQRTQQEDSAVYLCASKLGSVRSEQFFGPGTRLTVL.

This clonotype was observed a few times. The chain recombines TRBV4-1 with TRBJ2-5; 13 nucleotides line up with TRBD2. Trimming cost V 1 base and J 3 bases; bases outside gene matches: 11. Germline-derived CDR1 and CDR2 are MGHRA and YSYEKL. This CDR3 is 19 amino acids long. Written as DNA, the CDR3 is TGCGCCAGCAGCCAAGGAGGGACTAGCGGGGCGACGATTAAAGAGACCCAGTACTTC. Protein sequence: CASSQGGTSGATIKETQYF.

This chain uses TRBV6-5 with TRBJ2-5, with D unresolved. CDR3 length equals 13 residues. Germline lookup yields CDR1 MNHEY and CDR2 SVGAGI. V lost 2 bases and J lost 13, with 17 bases in between. The CDR3 coding sequence is TGTGCCAGCAGTTACAGGGTGGGCTACGAGCGGTACTTC. Its protein is CASSYRVGYERYF.

The gene calls are TRBV12-3 or TRBV12-4 and TRBJ2-3; D may be TRBD2 (6 bases). V lost 8 bases to trimming and J lost 0 bases, with 15 bases between them. This CDR3 is built from 15 residues. CDR3 protein: CASYGSGQSTDTQYF. In nucleotides, the CDR3 is TGTGCCAGCTACGGTAGCGGCCAGAGCACAGATACGCAGTATTTT.

This clonotype was found a few times. This chain joins TRBV7-9 and TRBJ2-1; D is unresolved. Germline V gene sequence: CDR1 SEHNR, CDR2 FQNEAQ (reference sequence). This CDR3 spans 16 amino acids. V lost 6 bases, J lost 0 bases, and 15 bases lay in between. The CDR3 DNA sequence: TGTGCCAGCAGTCCACCCTCCAGCATCTCCTACAATGAGCAGTTCTTC. Encoded protein: CASSPPSSISYNEQFF.

This clonotype was found many times. V and J are TRBV28 and TRBJ2-7; D unclear. The CDR3 has 12 amino acids. With 6 bases removed from V and 3 bases from J, the gap between germline ends came to 9 bases. Germline CDR1 and CDR2: MDHEN and SYDVKM. This CDR3 reads CASSLGDYEQYF. In DNA form, the CDR3 reads TGTGCCAGCAGCTTAGGTGACTACGAGCAGTACTTC. Using reference TRBV28 and TRBJ2-7 for the parts outside the CDR3, the full variable domain is DVKVTQSSRYLVKRTGEKVFLECVQDMDHENMFWYRQDPGLGLRLIYFSYDVKMKEKGDIPEGYSVSREKKERFSLILESASTNQTSMYLCASSLGDYEQYFGPGTRLTVT.

This clonotype was seen a few times. The CDR3 nucleotides are TGTGCCAGCAGCGTAGACCATGTGGGGAGCGAGCAGTACTTC. This codes for CASSVDHVGSEQYF. V and J are TRBV9 and TRBJ2-5, with a possible D match to TRBD2 (5 bases). The J call is in doubt because the DNA end fits TRBJ2-7 better. CDR3 length: 14 amino acids. From germline, CDR1 is SGDLS and CDR2 YYNGEE.

The CDR3 is CASSPWTGQAGYTF. The DNA for the CDR3 is TGTGCCAGCAGCCCCTGGACAGGGCAAGCTGGCTACACCTTC. The V gene is TRBV13, the J gene TRBJ1-2; 8 nucleotides align to TRBD1. Looked up from germline, CDR1 is PRHDT and CDR2 is FYEKMQ (reference sequence). V lost 5 bases, J lost 7 bases, and 9 bases stayed unmatched. The CDR3 runs to 14 residues.

The chain has TRBV10-3 and TRBJ2-1, with D perhaps TRBD2 (5 bases). Deletions cut 6 bases from V and 2 bases from J, with 8 bases between. The CDR3 runs to 13 residues. Per the germline V gene, CDR1 is ENHRY and CDR2 is SYGVKD. In DNA form, the CDR3 reads TGTGCCATCAGCGCCGGGGCCTACAATGAGCAGTTCTTC. This translates into CAISAGAYNEQFF.